The clone carrying this T cell receptor (beta chain) appeared many times. The CDR3 spans 16 residues. The germline CDR1 and CDR2 sequences are MDHEN and SYDVKM. V shed 1 base and J shed 3 bases, with 13 bases lying between them. No patient received treatment before thyroid surgery. This record comes from a study of metastatic and nonmetastatic thyroid tumors. TCRdb used MiXCR to call clones anew from the PCR reads. The profile shows about 24,000 clones, approximately 19% of them singletons. The chain uses TRBV28 and TRBJ2-4; D is unresolved. This receptor was obtained from a male donor with papillary thyroid cancer or a benign thyroid nodule (not recorded which). Some clones in this sample may be carry-over from other donors' samples. Specimen: blood. The CDR3 nucleotides read TGTGCCAGCAGTTTATTATCCCCGGTTAGCAAAAACATTCAGTACTTC. Amino acid sequence: CASSLLSPVSKNIQYF.